A selection of T cell receptor beta chains follows, all from one sample in a study of T cell responses to AZD1222 COVID-19 vaccine. Assay used: immunoSEQ multiplex PCR; TCRdb lists only in-frame clones, some missing. The sample lists about 130,000 clones; 90% were seen once. The sequencing here drew on peripheral blood, taken on day 0 of MenACWY control vaccination. Every receptor here comes from an adult in good health. CDR3s include the opening cysteine and the closing phenylalanine or tryptophan. The order of the fields is CDR3 length, V gene, D gene, clone size, J gene, CDR3 DNA, CDR3 protein. The D gene is left open where the match is weak. Where a row states a size, it is once, few, many or the class of an expanded clone; other rows omit it.

>13|TRBV7-9|-|once|TRBJ2-1
TGTGCCAGCAGCTTAACTAGTTCTCAAGGGCAGTTCTTC
CASSLTSSQGQFF
>12|TRBV10-3|-|-|TRBJ2-1
TGTGCCACATCCCGGCAGGCGAGCGAGCAGTTCTTC
CATSRQASEQFF
>16|TRBV4-3|TRBD1|-|TRBJ2-2
TGCGCCAGCAGCCAAGATGGGGGACAGCACACCGGGGAGCTGTTTTTT
CASSQDGGQHTGELFF
>16|TRBV5-6|-|-|TRBJ2-7
TGTGCCAGCAGCTTTCCCGCCGGGAGACAGGGATACGAGCAGTACTTC
CASSFPAGRQGYEQYF
>15|TRBV6-7|-|-|TRBJ2-2
TGTGCCAGCAGTTACTCGATACGGGGAACCGGGGAGCTGTTTTTT
CASSYSIRGTGELFF
>17|TRBV7-7|TRBD1|once|TRBJ2-5
TGTGCCAGCAGCTTAAGTTCCCCGGGACAGAGCCAAGAGACCCAGTACTTC
CASSLSSPGQSQETQYF
>15|TRBV2|TRBD1|-|TRBJ2-1
TGTGCCAGCAGTGAAGCCGGACAGGTCTACAATGAGCAGTTCTTC
CASSEAGQVYNEQFF
>15|TRBV7-7|-|-|TRBJ2-7
TGTGCCAGCAGCTTAGAAGGCAGGGACACCTACGAGCAGTACTTC
CASSLEGRDTYEQYF
>14|TRBV5-6|-|-|TRBJ2-2
TGTGCCAGCAGCTTGAGCGAGGCAACCGGGGAGCTGTTTTTT
CASSLSEATGELFF
>16|TRBV7-6|-|once|TRBJ1-3
TGTGCCAGCCCCGGGACGCTCACTGACTCTGGAAACACCATATATTTT
CASPGTLTDSGNTIYF
>14|TRBV6-5|TRBD2|-|TRBJ2-2
TGTGCCAGCAGGCGGACTAGCGGCACCGGGGAGCTGTTTTTT
CASRRTSGTGELFF
>15|TRBV28|TRBD2|-|TRBJ2-7
TGTGCCAGCAGTTTAACTAGCGGGAAGACTTACGAGCAGTACTTC
CASSLTSGKTYEQYF
>16|TRBV24-1|TRBD2|once|TRBJ2-1
TGTGCCACCAGTGAGGTAGCGGGAGACTTCTACAATGAGCAGTTCTTC
CATSEVAGDFYNEQFF
>16|TRBV18|TRBD1|-|TRBJ1-1
TGTGCCAGCTCACCAGCCTCCGACAGGGTGAACACTGAAGCTTTCTTT
CASSPASDRVNTEAFF
>15|TRBV4-1|TRBD1|-|TRBJ1-3
TGCGCCAGCAGCCAATCGGACAGGGCAGGAAACACCATATATTTT
CASSQSDRAGNTIYF
>15|TRBV28|-|few|TRBJ1-3
TGTGCCAGCACCAACAGCATGGGGACTGGAAACACCATATATTTT
CASTNSMGTGNTIYF
>15|TRBV3-1/TRBV3-2|-|-|TRBJ1-3
TGTGCCAGCAGCCAAGACGGACAGCCTGGAAACACCATATATTTT
CASSQDGQPGNTIYF
>15|TRBV7-3|TRBD2|-|TRBJ2-3
TGTGCCAGCAGCCCGTCAAGCGGGAAGGTGGATACGCAGTATTTT
CASSPSSGKVDTQYF
>14|TRBV18|-|-|TRBJ2-1
TGTGCCAGCTCACCGTCGAGCTCCTACAATGAGCAGTTCTTC
CASSPSSSYNEQFF
>12|TRBV12-3/TRBV12-4|-|-|TRBJ1-1
TGTGCCAGCAGGTTGTACGGGACTGAAGCTTTCTTT
CASRLYGTEAFF
>15|TRBV7-9|TRBD1|once|TRBJ1-2
TGTGCCAGCAGGGCCTTGGACAGGGGGAACTATGGCTACACCTTC
CASRALDRGNYGYTF
>14|TRBV10-2|TRBD1|-|TRBJ2-2
TGCGCCGGTAGGACAGGGGCGAACACCGGGGAGCTGTTTTTT
CAGRTGANTGELFF
>12|TRBV2|TRBD1|-|TRBJ2-3
TGTGCCAGCAGTGATGTGACAGGGGGGCAGTATTTT
CASSDVTGGQYF
>17|TRBV3-1/TRBV3-2|TRBD2|-|TRBJ2-2
TGTGCCAGCAGCCAAGAAGTTTTAGCGGGGATGGGCGGGGAGCTGTTTTTT
CASSQEVLAGMGGELFF
>14|TRBV4-1|-|-|TRBJ1-6
TGCGCCAGCAGCCAAGTCGGGGGGCCCTCACCCCTCCACTTT
CASSQVGGPSPLHF
>15|TRBV28|-|-|TRBJ1-2
TGTGCCAGCAGTCGAACGGGACGGCTTGACTATGGCTACACCTTC
CASSRTGRLDYGYTF
>18|TRBV11-2|-|-|TRBJ1-6
TGTGCCAGCAGCTTAGAGTCTTTGACATGGAAATCGGATTCACCCCTCCACTTT
CASSLESLTWKSDSPLHF
>12|TRBV12-3/TRBV12-4|-|-|TRBJ2-3
TGTGCCAGCAGTTTTACCACAGATACGCAGTATTTT
CASSFTTDTQYF
>15|TRBV6-5|TRBD2|-|TRBJ2-1
TGTGCCAGCAGTCCCGGGACTAGCGTCTACAATGAGCAGTTCTTC
CASSPGTSVYNEQFF
>16|TRBV28|-|once|TRBJ2-3
TGTGCCAGCAGTTTACCTTCTCGGGACCCCACGTATACGCAGTATTTT
CASSLPSRDPTYTQYF
>15|TRBV7-2|TRBD1|-|TRBJ1-2
TGTGCCGACCACCCTGGGGGACAGGGCAACTATGGCTACACCTTC
CADHPGGQGNYGYTF
>15|TRBV27|-|-|TRBJ1-2
TGTGCCAGCACTTCCACGGGGTTAGGGAACTATGGCTACACCTTC
CASTSTGLGNYGYTF
>15|TRBV4-1|TRBD2|once|TRBJ2-7
TGCGCCAGCAGCCAAGATTGGCGGGAGGGCTACGAGCAGTACTTC
CASSQDWREGYEQYF
>13|TRBV10-3|-|-|TRBJ2-6
TGTGCCATCAAGAACTCTGGGGCCAACGTCCTGACTTTC
CAIKNSGANVLTF
>14|TRBV19|TRBD1|-|TRBJ1-2
TGTGCCAGTAGTATGCTTCGGACAGGGCGAGGCTACACCTTC
CASSMLRTGRGYTF
>15|TRBV4-3|-|-|TRBJ1-6
TGCGCCAGCAGCCAAGGGGACACGAGGAATTCACCCCTCCACTTT
CASSQGDTRNSPLHF
>18|TRBV24-1|-|-|TRBJ1-6
TGTGCCACCAGTGATACTCCGGGACCGGGGCGGGGTAATTCACCCCTCCACTTT
CATSDTPGPGRGNSPLHF
>15|TRBV7-9|TRBD2|-|TRBJ2-7
TGTGCCAGCAGCTTCGGGGGGGGGCCTTTGGACGAGCAGTACTTC
CASSFGGGPLDEQYF
>15|TRBV28|-|-|TRBJ2-3
TGTGCCAGCAGTTTTCCTGCGACAGGTGCAGATACGCAGTATTTT
CASSFPATGADTQYF
>15|TRBV7-2|-|-|TRBJ2-6
TGTGCCAGCAGCTTAGAACTCATTGGGGCCAACGTCCTGACTTTC
CASSLELIGANVLTF
>13|TRBV19|-|-|TRBJ2-6
TGTGCCAGTACGGGCTCTGGGGCCAACGTCCTGACTTTC
CASTGSGANVLTF
>12|TRBV30|-|-|TRBJ1-2
TGTGCCTGGAATCCGGACAACTATGGCTACACCTTC
CAWNPDNYGYTF
>15|TRBV5-1|TRBD2|-|TRBJ2-1
TGCGCCAGCAGCTTACTAGCGCCTACCTACAATGAGCAGTTCTTC
CASSLLAPTYNEQFF
>16|TRBV28|-|-|TRBJ2-5
TGTGCCAGCAGTAAGGAAGGGGGGCCCCCCCGAGAGACCCAGTACTTC
CASSKEGGPPRETQYF
>16|TRBV30|-|-|TRBJ1-3
TGTGCCTGGGTTGACAGGAACCTTTACTCTGGAAACACCATATATTTT
CAWVDRNLYSGNTIYF
>16|TRBV18|TRBD2|-|TRBJ2-1
TGTGCCAGCTCTTCCCAGCGGGGGGGCCCCTACAATGAGCAGTTCTTC
CASSSQRGGPYNEQFF
>18|TRBV18|TRBD2|-|TRBJ2-2
TGTGCCAGCTCACCTGAATCCGCCGGGACTAGGTTGGGCGGGGAGCTGTTTTTT
CASSPESAGTRLGGELFF
>15|TRBV24-1|TRBD2|-|TRBJ2-1
TGTGCCACCAGCCCGACTAGCGGGAGCTACAATGAGCAGTTCTTC
CATSPTSGSYNEQFF
>16|TRBV4-3|TRBD2|-|TRBJ2-1
TGCGCCAGCAGCCAAGATAGGCGGGGGGCATACAATGAGCAGTTCTTC
CASSQDRRGAYNEQFF
>16|TRBV4-2|TRBD2|-|TRBJ2-3
TGTGCCAGCAGCCAAGACGGGCGGGGGGGCACAGATACGCAGTATTTT
CASSQDGRGGTDTQYF
>15|TRBV5-3|-|once|TRBJ1-6
TGTGCCAGAAGCTCAAGACACCTACACAATTCACCCCTCCACTTT
CARSSRHLHNSPLHF
>14|TRBV15|-|-|TRBJ2-2
TGTGCCACCAGCCCTGACAGCAACACCGGGGAGCTGTTTTTT
CATSPDSNTGELFF
>16|TRBV5-1|TRBD1|once|TRBJ2-3
TGCGCCAGCAGCTTGGCCTGGACAGGGGGCACAGATACGCAGTATTTT
CASSLAWTGGTDTQYF
>15|TRBV27|TRBD2|once|TRBJ2-7
TGTGCCAGCAGTCCTGGGACTAGCGGGAGGTACGAGCAGTACTTC
CASSPGTSGRYEQYF
>14|TRBV30|-|-|TRBJ1-1
TGTGCCTGGAGTCAATCGGGAGTGGCCACTGAAGCTTTCTTT
CAWSQSGVATEAFF
>17|TRBV18|TRBD1|once|TRBJ1-4
TGTGCCAGCTCACCACCGTCTAGCAGGGGGTCGGTTGAAAAACTGTTTTTT
CASSPPSSRGSVEKLFF
>11|TRBV5-1|-|-|TRBJ2-5
TGCGCCAGCAGTAAAGAGGAGACCCAGTACTTC
CASSKEETQYF
>17|TRBV4-3|-|-|TRBJ2-2
TGCGCCAGCAGCCAAGATCTAGGCCTATTAGGGTCCGGGGAGCTGTTTTTT
CASSQDLGLLGSGELFF
>15|TRBV5-1|TRBD2|-|TRBJ2-1
TGCGCCAGCAGCTTGTCGGGACTAAGTTTCGATGAGCAGTTCTTC
CASSLSGLSFDEQFF